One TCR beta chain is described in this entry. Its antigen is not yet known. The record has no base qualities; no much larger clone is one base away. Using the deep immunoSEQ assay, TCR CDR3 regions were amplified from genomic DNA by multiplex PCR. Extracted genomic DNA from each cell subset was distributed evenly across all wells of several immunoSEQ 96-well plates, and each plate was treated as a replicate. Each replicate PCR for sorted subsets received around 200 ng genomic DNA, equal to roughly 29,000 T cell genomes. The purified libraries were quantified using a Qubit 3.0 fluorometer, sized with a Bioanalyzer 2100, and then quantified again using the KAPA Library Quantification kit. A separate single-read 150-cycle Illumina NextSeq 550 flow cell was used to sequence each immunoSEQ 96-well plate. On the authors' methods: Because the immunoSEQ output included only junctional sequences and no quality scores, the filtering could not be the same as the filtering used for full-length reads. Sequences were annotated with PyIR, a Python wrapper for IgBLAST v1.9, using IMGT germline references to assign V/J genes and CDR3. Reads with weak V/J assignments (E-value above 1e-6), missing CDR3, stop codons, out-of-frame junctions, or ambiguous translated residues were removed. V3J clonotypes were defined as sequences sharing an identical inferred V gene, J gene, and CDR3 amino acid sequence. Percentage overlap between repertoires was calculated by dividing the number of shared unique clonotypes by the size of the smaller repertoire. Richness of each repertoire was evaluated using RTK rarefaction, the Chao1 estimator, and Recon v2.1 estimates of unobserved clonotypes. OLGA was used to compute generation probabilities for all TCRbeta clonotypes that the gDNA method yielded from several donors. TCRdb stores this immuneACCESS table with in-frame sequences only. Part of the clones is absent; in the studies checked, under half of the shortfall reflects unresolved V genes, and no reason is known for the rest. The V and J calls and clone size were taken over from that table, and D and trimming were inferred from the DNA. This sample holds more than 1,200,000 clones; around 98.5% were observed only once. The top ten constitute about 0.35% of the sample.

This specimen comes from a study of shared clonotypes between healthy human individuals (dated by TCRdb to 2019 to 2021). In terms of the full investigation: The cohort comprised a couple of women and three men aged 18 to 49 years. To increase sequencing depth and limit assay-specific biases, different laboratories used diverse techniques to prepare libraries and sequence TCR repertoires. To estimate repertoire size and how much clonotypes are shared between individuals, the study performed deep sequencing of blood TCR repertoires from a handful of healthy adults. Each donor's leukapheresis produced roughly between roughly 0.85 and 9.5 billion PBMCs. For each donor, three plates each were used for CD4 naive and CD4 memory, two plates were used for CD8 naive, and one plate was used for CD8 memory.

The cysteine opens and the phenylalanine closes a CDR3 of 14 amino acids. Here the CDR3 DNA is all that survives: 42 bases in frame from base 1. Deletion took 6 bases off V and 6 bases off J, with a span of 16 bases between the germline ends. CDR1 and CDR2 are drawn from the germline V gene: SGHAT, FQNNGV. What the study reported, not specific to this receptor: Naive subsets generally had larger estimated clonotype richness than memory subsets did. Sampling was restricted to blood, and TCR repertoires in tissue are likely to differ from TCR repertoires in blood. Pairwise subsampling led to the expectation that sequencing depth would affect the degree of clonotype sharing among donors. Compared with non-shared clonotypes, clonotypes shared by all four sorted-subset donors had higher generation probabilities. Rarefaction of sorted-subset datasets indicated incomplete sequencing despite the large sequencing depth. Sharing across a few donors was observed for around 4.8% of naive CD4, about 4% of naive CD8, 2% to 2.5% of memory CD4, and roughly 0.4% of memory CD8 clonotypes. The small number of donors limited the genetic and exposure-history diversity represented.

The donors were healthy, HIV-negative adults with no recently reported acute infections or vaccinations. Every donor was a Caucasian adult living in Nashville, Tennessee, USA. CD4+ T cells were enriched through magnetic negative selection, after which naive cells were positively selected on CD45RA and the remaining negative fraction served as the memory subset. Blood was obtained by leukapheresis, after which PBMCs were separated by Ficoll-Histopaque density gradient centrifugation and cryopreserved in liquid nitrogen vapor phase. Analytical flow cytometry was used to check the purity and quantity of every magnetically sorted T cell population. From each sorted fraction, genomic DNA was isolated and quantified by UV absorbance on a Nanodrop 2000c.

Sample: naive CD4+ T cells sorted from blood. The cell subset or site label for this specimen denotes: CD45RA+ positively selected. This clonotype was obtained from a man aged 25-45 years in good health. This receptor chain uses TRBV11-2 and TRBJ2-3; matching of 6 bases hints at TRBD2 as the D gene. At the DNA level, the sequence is TGTGCCAGCAGTAGAACGGGAGTCTGGGATACGCAGTATTTT. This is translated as CASSRTGVWDTQYF.